Listed here are 26 T cell receptor beta chains from one sample, sequenced in a study of identical twins (dated by TCRdb to about 2016). Receptor amplification or capture employed 5' RACE. TCRdb lists the instrument as Illumina HiSeq 2000. Through fastp at Q25 and MiXCR, TCRdb rebuilt clones from the public reads, retaining in-frame beta chains. CDR3 protein sequences are deduplicated, and each keeps its most common genes and DNA. The sample includes around 650,000 distinct CDR3 sequences, with under 8.5% observed a single time. The ten largest make up less than 2% of the sample. The sample was also reused in another study, on yellow fever vaccine responses in identical twins.

The specimen sequenced was PBMCs. These receptor sequences come from a woman aged 18 to 35 in good health.

This clonotype was counted a few times. The V and J genes are TRBV10-3 and TRBJ2-2; TRBD2 is a possible D gene (6 bases). Germline V gene lookup returns CDR1 ENHRY and CDR2 SYGVKD. The CDR3 contains 14 residues. V lost 5 bases and J 6 bases, leaving 13 bases between the germline ends. The CDR3 loop reads CAISPKEGPGELFF. In nucleotides, the CDR3 is TGTGCCATCAGTCCAAAGGAGGGCCCCGGGGAGCTGTTTTTT.

In its sample, this clonotype was seen a few times. CDR3 loop: CASSDRLAGFSYNEQFF. CDR3 in DNA: TGTGCCAGCAGCGATCGACTAGCGGGATTCTCCTACAATGAGCAGTTCTTC. The V call is TRBV12-3 or TRBV12-4, the J call TRBJ2-1; 11 bases map to TRBD2. This CDR3 is built from 17 residues. J lost 0 bases, V lost 6 bases, and 7 bases had no gene match.

This clonotype was picked up many times. The chain has TRBV2 and TRBJ1-1; D unresolved. The germline CDR1 and CDR2 sequences are SNHLY and FYNNEI. CDR3 length: 12 amino acids. The V gene lost 1 base and the J gene lost 4 bases, with 4 bases spanning the gap. Here the CDR3 DNA reads TGTGCCAGCAGTGAAGGTCGCACTGAAGCTTTCTTT. Its translation is CASSEGRTEAFF. The full variable domain, rest sourced from reference TRBV2 and TRBJ1-1, is EPEVTQTPSHQVTQMGQEVILRCVPISNHLYFYWYRQILGQKVEFLVSFYNNEISEKSEIFDDQFSVERPDGSNFTLKIRSTKLEDSAMYFCASSEGRTEAFFGQGTRLTVV.

This chain uses TRBV20-1 with TRBJ2-7; 10 nucleotides match TRBD1. The germline gives CDR1 DFQATT, CDR2 SNEGSKA (reference sequence). CDR3 length: 14 amino acids. V lost 6 bases, J lost 4 bases, and 9 bases stayed unmatched. CDR3 DNA: TGCAGTGCCCGGGGACAGGGGAGTTTGTACGAGCAGTACTTC. The encoded protein is CSARGQGSLYEQYF.

V and J are TRBV14 and TRBJ1-6; D not resolved. Germline values: CDR1 SGHDN, CDR2 FVKESK. V gave up 4 bases and J gave up 7 bases, with 14 bases separating them. This CDR3 is 15 amino acids long. CDR3 nucleotide sequence: TGTGCCAGCAGCCTGGCGGTACCCACAAATTCACCCCTCCACTTT. This translates into CASSLAVPTNSPLHF.

CDR3 DNA sequence: TGCAGTGCTAGGGACTACATGACTAGCCGTGAGCAGTTCTTC. Amino acid sequence: CSARDYMTSREQFF. The V and J genes are TRBV20-1 and TRBJ2-1, with TRBD2 matching over 7 bases. V gave up 3 bases and J gave up 9 bases; unmatched junction bases: 11. The CDR3 extends over 14 amino acids. Per germline, CDR1 DFQATT and CDR2 SNEGSKA (reference sequence).

This clonotype showed up just a few times. The chain is built from TRBV10-2 and TRBJ2-5; D remains unclear. Germline CDR1 and CDR2: WSHSY and SAAADI. V lost 5 bases, J lost 0 bases, and 7 bases lay in between. The CDR3 extends over 13 amino acids. This chain's CDR3 is CASSSRDQETQYF. CDR3 nucleotides: TGCGCCAGCAGTAGCCGGGACCAAGAGACCCAGTACTTC.

This clonotype was counted ten times or more. This chain links TRBV29-1 with TRBJ2-1; TRBD1 matches 8 bases. Germline V gene lookup returns CDR1 SQVTM and CDR2 ANQGSEA. The CDR3 is 15 residues long. The V gene end was trimmed by 6 bases and the J gene end by 0 bases; junction bases not matched to a gene: 7. The CDR3, as DNA: TGCAGCGTAGCCAGACAGGGGAACTCCTACAATGAGCAGTTCTTC. Translation gives CSVARQGNSYNEQFF.

The DNA for the CDR3 is TGTGCCAGCAGTTCGTTACTAGCCGGGCCAACCTTTACCGGGGAGCTGTTTTTT. It yields the protein CASSSLLAGPTFTGELFF. This rearrangement joins TRBV27 to TRBJ2-2; TRBD2 is a possible D gene (6 bases). This CDR3 spans 18 amino acids. Germline CDR1 MNHEY, CDR2 SMNVEV (reference sequence). V was shortened by 4 bases and J by 5 bases, with 23 bases between the two germline ends.

This clonotype appeared many times. The chain couples TRBV12-3 or TRBV12-4 to TRBJ2-2; 9 positions agree with TRBD2. This CDR3 region has 12 residues. V shed 11 bases and J 6 bases; nucleotides not matched to a gene: 4. CDR3 sequence: CAWREGAGELFF. CDR3 DNA: TGTGCCTGGCGGGAGGGGGCCGGGGAGCTGTTTTTT.

This clonotype was detected a few times. This sequence joins TRBV24-1 and TRBJ2-3, with D uncertain. The V gene's germline CDR1 is KGHDR and CDR2 SFDVKD. V was clipped by 6 bases and J by 4 bases, with 13 bases between them. There are 14 residues in the CDR3. The CDR3 sequence is CATSHAYLSDTQYF. In nucleotides, the CDR3 is TGTGCCACCAGTCACGCATATCTGTCAGATACGCAGTATTTT.

This clonotype was observed many times. V usage is TRBV3-1 and J usage is TRBJ1-2; D is unresolved. The CDR3 contains 14 residues. CDR1 and CDR2 from the germline V gene are LGHDT and YNNKEL (reference sequence). The V end was cut by 3 bases, the J end by 2 bases, with 10 bases between. CDR3 in amino acids: CASSQTVGNYGYTF. The CDR3, as DNA: TGTGCCAGCAGCCAGACGGTGGGGAACTATGGCTACACCTTC.

This clonotype has at least ten counts. The chain combines TRBV7-2 with TRBJ2-3; TRBD2 aligns across 13 bases. In germline, CDR1 is SGHTA, CDR2 FQGNSA. Trimming removed 5 bases from V and 5 bases from J; junction bases left unmatched: 7. CDR3 size: 16 residues. DNA for the CDR3: TGTGCCAGCAGCCATACTAGCGGGGGGGCCGAAGATACGCAGTATTTT. Residues: CASSHTSGGAEDTQYF.

This clonotype was seen a handful of times. V and J are TRBV4-2 and TRBJ2-7; D is uncertain. The V end was cut by 0 bases, the J end by 2 bases, with 11 bases between. Germline V gene sequence: CDR1 LGHNA, CDR2 YNFKEQ. The CDR3 length is 15 residues. The CDR3 protein is CASSQDYPETYEQYF. CDR3 nucleotides: TGTGCCAGCAGCCAAGATTATCCGGAAACCTACGAGCAGTACTTC.

This clonotype was counted between two and nine times. The chain couples TRBV20-1 to TRBJ2-3; possibly TRBD2 for D (6 bases). Germline V CDR1 and CDR2: DFQATT, SNEGSKA (reference sequence). This CDR3 spans 14 amino acids. V was pared by 5 bases and J by 1 base, with 13 bases between. CDR3: CSASGLARTDTQYF. The CDR3 DNA sequence: TGCAGTGCTTCGGGACTGGCTCGCACAGATACGCAGTATTTT.

This chain joins TRBV6-1 and TRBJ2-3, with 12 positions matching TRBD1. The CDR3 is 17 residues long. Germline CDR1 reads MNHNS; CDR2 reads SASEGT. V shed 2 bases, J shed 3 bases, and the junction held 6 bases outside the gene matches. The chain's CDR3 is CASSEWGQGAFTDTQYF. The DNA of the CDR3 is TGTGCCAGCAGTGAATGGGGACAGGGGGCATTTACAGATACGCAGTATTTT.

This clonotype was picked up many times. The CDR3 DNA sequence: TGTGCCATCAGTGACTCCTACGAGCAGTACGTC. This translates into CAISDSYEQYV. The chain is built from TRBV10-3 and TRBJ2-7, with D unclear. The CDR3 consists of 11 residues. Trimming left V 3 bases short and J 0 bases short, with 0 bases between. Germline V gene lookup returns CDR1 ENHRY and CDR2 SYGVKD.

This clonotype was counted at least ten times. V usage is TRBV7-8 and J usage is TRBJ2-2; D ambiguous. CDR1 and CDR2 (germline): SGHVS, FQNEAQ. This CDR3 contains 13 residues. V was cut by 3 bases and J by 6 bases, with 8 bases left in between. The CDR3, as DNA: TGTGCCAGCAGCTTTGCAGGCCCCGGGGAGCTGTTTTTT. Its translation: CASSFAGPGELFF. The whole variable domain, remainder taken from reference TRBV7-8 and TRBJ2-2, is GAGVSQSPRYKVAKRGQDVALRCDPISGHVSLFWYQQALGQGPEFLTYFQNEAQLDKSGLPSDRFFAERPEGSVSTLKIQRTQQEDSAVYLCASSFAGPGELFFGEGSRLTVL.

This clonotype showed up many times. This chain joins TRBV6-5 and TRBJ2-5; 7 positions agree with TRBD1. The CDR3 consists of 15 residues. Unmatched junction bases numbered 10, after V lost 4 bases and J lost 5 bases. Germline CDR1 reads MNHEY; CDR2 reads SVGAGI. The CDR3 sequence: CASSWVGGRGETQYF. The CDR3 coding sequence is TGTGCCAGCAGTTGGGTTGGTGGCAGGGGGGAGACCCAGTACTTC.

The gene calls are TRBV20-1 and TRBJ2-2; 8 nucleotides agree with TRBD2. Germline values: CDR1 DFQATT, CDR2 SNEGSKA (reference sequence). This CDR3 contains 16 residues. The V gene end was trimmed by 4 bases and the J gene end by 1 base; junction bases not matched to a gene: 8. The CDR3 spells CSAISLAELNTGELFF. The CDR3, as DNA: TGCAGTGCTATTTCACTAGCGGAGCTGAACACCGGGGAGCTGTTTTTT.

The chain joins TRBV4-2 to TRBJ1-6, with 7 bases aligning to TRBD1. Germline V gene sequence: CDR1 LGHNA, CDR2 YNFKEQ. Trimming removed 0 bases from V and 7 bases from J; junction bases left unmatched: 9. There are 17 residues in the CDR3. In DNA form, the CDR3 reads TGTGCCAGCAGCCAAGACTGGGGCAGGGGGGGAAATTCACCCCTCCACTTT. Encoded protein: CASSQDWGRGGNSPLHF.

CDR3 loop: CASSEWASADTQYF. Written as DNA, the CDR3 is TGTGCCAGCAGTGAATGGGCTAGCGCGGATACGCAGTATTTT. The chain has TRBV25-1 and TRBJ2-3; maybe TRBD2 (6 bases). The germline CDR1 and CDR2 sequences are MGHDK and SYGVNS. Trimming took 1 base from V and 6 from J, leaving 11 bases between them. The CDR3 covers 14 residues.

In this sample, this clonotype turned up a few times. CDR3 sequence: CASSEMGGRTFGEQFF. DNA of the CDR3: TGTGCCAGCAGTGAAATGGGGGGGCGAACCTTTGGGGAGCAGTTCTTC. J is TRBJ2-1 and V is TRBV6-4; a weak D match, TRBD2 (7 bases). V was shortened by 3 bases and J by 10 bases, with 22 bases between the two germline ends. Germline values: CDR1 MRHNA, CDR2 SNTAGT. The CDR3 totals 16 residues.

This clonotype was seen a few times. The chain carries TRBV12-3 or TRBV12-4 and TRBJ2-5; 7 positions agree with TRBD1. This CDR3 is 13 amino acids long. With 6 bases clipped from V and 5 bases from J, the junction kept 6 bases outside the gene matches. The CDR3 loop is CASREQGMETQYF. The CDR3 DNA follows: TGTGCCAGCAGAGAACAGGGGATGGAGACCCAGTACTTC.

This clonotype was recorded at least ten times. The CDR3 spells CSAAASGGAGGRDTQYF. CDR3 coding DNA: TGCAGTGCCGCGGCCTCAGGGGGAGCGGGAGGGCGAGATACGCAGTATTTT. This sequence joins TRBV20-1 and TRBJ2-3; TRBD2 matches at 10 bases. CDR3 length: 17 residues. From germline, CDR1 is DFQATT and CDR2 SNEGSKA (reference sequence). After removal of 6 bases from V and 5 bases from J, the junction contained 17 bases not matched to a gene.

This clonotype was picked up many times. J is TRBJ2-7 and V is TRBV10-3; 9 bases are shared with TRBD1. From germline, CDR1 is ENHRY and CDR2 SYGVKD. CDR3 length: 17 amino acids. The J segment lost 4 bases and the V segment lost 2 bases, leaving 12 bases of the junction unmatched. The CDR3 here is CAISESKGGTGLYEQYV. In DNA, the CDR3 is TGTGCCATCAGTGAGAGCAAAGGGGGGACAGGGCTGTACGAGCAGTACGTC.